This TCR beta chain was profiled in a study of technical replicates of blood from several donors. CDR1 and CDR2 from the germline V gene are MDHEN and SYDVKM. The CDR3 has 13 amino acids. V was clipped by 11 bases and J by 5 bases; unmatched bases: 8. Clones were read by immunoSEQ multiplex PCR, and TCRdb kept only the in-frame ones, dropping some. This table holds nearly 80,000 clones, roughly 93% found once. The source material was T cells isolated from PBMCs. This clonotype originated in a human donor in good health. The rearrangement links TRBV28 to TRBJ2-3; 9 positions match TRBD1. Here the CDR3 DNA reads TGTGCCCTCCGGGACAGGGCTGGAGATACGCAGTATTTT. Its protein is CALRDRAGDTQYF. Using reference TRBV28 and TRBJ2-3 for the parts outside the CDR3, the full variable domain is DVKVTQSSRYLVKRTGEKVFLECVQDMDHENMFWYRQDPGLGLRLIYFSYDVKMKEKGDIPEGYSVSREKKERFSLILESASTNQTSMYLCALRDRAGDTQYFGPGTRLTVL.